This T cell receptor beta chain was sequenced in a study of blood T cell repertoires in COVID-19. At the level of the study: Samples representing acute and convalescent COVID-19 were sourced from the United States, Italy and Spain. PBMCs, B-cell-depleted T cells, or T cells were the source of the cDNA or gDNA that made up the material.

Original processing notes: By means of reference gene primer amplification, nucleated cell counts were estimated. Data came from immunoSEQ multiplex PCR; TCRdb stores just in-frame clones and leaves some out. V and J calls and clone size are copied from that table; D and trimming were computed from the DNA. The sample lists 65,000 to 70,000 clones, over 85% occurring once. CDR1 and CDR2 from the germline V gene are SGDLS and YYNGEE. The ends lost 1 base at V and 0 bases at J; junction bases unmatched: 2. This CDR3 is 18 amino acids long. Sequencing was done on a sample of peripheral blood. The TCR sequence derives from a man aged 65 to 79 with active COVID-19. The gene calls are TRBV9 and TRBJ2-6, with 12 bases matching TRBD2. CDR3 sequence reads: CASSVPSGGASGANVLTF. The CDR3 nucleotides read TGTGCCAGCAGCGTACCTAGCGGGGGGGCCTCTGGGGCCAACGTCCTGACTTTC.